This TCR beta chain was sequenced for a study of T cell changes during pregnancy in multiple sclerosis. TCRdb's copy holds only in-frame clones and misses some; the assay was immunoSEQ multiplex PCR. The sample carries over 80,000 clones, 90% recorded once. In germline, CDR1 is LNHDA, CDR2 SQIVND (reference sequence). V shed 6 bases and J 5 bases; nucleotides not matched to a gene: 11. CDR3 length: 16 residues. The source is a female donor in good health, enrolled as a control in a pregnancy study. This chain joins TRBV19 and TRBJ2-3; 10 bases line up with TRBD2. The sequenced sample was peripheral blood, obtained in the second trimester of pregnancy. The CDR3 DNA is TGTGCCAGTAGCACGAAAGCGGGGGGGCGAGGAGATACGCAGTATTTT. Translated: CASSTKAGGRGDTQYF.